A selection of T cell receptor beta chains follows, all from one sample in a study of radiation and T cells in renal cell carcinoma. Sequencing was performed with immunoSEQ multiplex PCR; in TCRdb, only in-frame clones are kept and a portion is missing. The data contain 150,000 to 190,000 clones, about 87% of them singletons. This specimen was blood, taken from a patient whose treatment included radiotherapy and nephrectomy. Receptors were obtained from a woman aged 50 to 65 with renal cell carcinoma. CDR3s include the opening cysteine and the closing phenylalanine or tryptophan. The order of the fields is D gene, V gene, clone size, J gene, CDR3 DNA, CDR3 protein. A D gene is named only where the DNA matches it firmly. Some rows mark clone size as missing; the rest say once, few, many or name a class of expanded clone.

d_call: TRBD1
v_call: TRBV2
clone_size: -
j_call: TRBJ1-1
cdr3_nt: TGTGCCAGCAAGGACAGGGGGCTAGACACTGAAGCTTTCTTT
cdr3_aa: CASKDRGLDTEAFF

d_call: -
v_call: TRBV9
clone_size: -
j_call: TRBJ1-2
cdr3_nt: TGTGCCAGCAGCGCCGACTTACGAAACTATGGCTACACCTTC
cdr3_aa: CASSADLRNYGYTF

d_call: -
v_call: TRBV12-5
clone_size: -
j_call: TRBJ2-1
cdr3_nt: TGTGCTACGTGGGGGCTCAATGAGCAGTTCTTC
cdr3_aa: CATWGLNEQFF

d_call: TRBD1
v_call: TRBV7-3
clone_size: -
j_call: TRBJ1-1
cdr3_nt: TGTGCCAGCAGCTTAGAGGGGGCAAGGGCTGAAGCTTTCTTT
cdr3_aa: CASSLEGARAEAFF

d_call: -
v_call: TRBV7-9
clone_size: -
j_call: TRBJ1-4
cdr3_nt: TGTGCCAGCAGCGTTCTGTCTTCGAGTAATGAAAAACTGTTTTTT
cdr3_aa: CASSVLSSSNEKLFF

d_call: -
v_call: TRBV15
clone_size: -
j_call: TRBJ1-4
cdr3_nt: TGTGCCTCCAAGATGGGGGGTACAACTAATGAAAAACTGTTTTTT
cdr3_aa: CASKMGGTTNEKLFF

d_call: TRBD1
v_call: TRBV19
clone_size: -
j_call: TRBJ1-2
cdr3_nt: TGTGCCAGTAGCCCGGGACAGGCCTTC
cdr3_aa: CASSPGQAF

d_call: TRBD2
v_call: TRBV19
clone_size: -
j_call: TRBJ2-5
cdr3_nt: TGTGCCAGTAGCACCAGCGGGGAGTTAGGCGAGACCCAGTACTTC
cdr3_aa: CASSTSGELGETQYF

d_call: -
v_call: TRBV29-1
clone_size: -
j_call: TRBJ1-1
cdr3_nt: TGCAGCGTTGCGTTCGCCACTGAAGCTTTCTTT
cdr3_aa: CSVAFATEAFF

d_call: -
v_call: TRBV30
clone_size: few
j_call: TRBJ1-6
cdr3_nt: TGTGCCTGGAGTGGAGACGAGTACGGTTCACCCCTCCACTTT
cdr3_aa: CAWSGDEYGSPLHF

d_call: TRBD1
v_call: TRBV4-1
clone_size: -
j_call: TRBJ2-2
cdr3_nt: TGCGCCAGCAGCCAAGATCTGGGGCGTGGCAGGGGGCCGAACACCGGGGAGCTGTTTTTT
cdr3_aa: CASSQDLGRGRGPNTGELFF

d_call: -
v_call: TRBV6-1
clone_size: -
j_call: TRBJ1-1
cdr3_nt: TGTGCCAGCCTATTCAGAGGAGACACTGAAGCTTTCTTT
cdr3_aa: CASLFRGDTEAFF

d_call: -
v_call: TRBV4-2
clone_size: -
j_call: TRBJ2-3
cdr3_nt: TGTGCCAGCAGCCAAGACCCGGGGGGCACAGATACGCAGTATTTT
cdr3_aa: CASSQDPGGTDTQYF

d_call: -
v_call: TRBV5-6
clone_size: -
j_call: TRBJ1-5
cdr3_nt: TGTGCCAGCAGCTTGGGCGGGCAGTCGGGCAATCAGCCCCAGCATTTT
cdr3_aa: CASSLGGQSGNQPQHF

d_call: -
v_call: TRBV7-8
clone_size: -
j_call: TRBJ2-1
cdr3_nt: TGTGCCAGCAGGGACGTGGTGAACAATGAGCAGTTCTTC
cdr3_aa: CASRDVVNNEQFF

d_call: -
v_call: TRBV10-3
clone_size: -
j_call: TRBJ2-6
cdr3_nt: TGTGCCATGGGCAGTGGGGTCTCTGGGGCCAACGTCCTGACTTTC
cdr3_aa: CAMGSGVSGANVLTF

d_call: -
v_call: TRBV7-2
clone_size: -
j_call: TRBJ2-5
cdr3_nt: TGTGCCAGCAGCTTCGGCAACATCCCGGGAGAGACCCAGTACTTC
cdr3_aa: CASSFGNIPGETQYF

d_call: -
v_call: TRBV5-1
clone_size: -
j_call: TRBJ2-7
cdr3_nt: TGCGCCAGCAGCTTTAACCCAAACTACGAGCAGTACTTC
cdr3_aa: CASSFNPNYEQYF

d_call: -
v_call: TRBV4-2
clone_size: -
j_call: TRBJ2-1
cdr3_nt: TGTGCCAGCAGTCAAGGATTTGTTGGGGTTGAGCAGTTCTTC
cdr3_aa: CASSQGFVGVEQFF

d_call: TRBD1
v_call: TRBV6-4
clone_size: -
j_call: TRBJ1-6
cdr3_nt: TGTGCCAGCAGTGACAGGGGGCTTATATCACCCCTCCACTTT
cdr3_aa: CASSDRGLISPLHF

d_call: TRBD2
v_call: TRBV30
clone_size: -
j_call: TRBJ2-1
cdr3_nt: TGTGCCTGGAGTGTACTAGTGGGAGGGGCGGGGGAGCAGTTCTTC
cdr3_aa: CAWSVLVGGAGEQFF

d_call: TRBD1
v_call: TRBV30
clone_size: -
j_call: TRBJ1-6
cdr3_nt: TGTGCCTCTCCCGGGACAGGGTTTGCTTCACCCCTCCACTTT
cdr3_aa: CASPGTGFASPLHF

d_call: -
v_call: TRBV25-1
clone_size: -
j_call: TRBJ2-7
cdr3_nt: TGTGCCAGCAGTGACTGGGGCAGTTTCTACGAGCAGTACTTC
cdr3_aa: CASSDWGSFYEQYF

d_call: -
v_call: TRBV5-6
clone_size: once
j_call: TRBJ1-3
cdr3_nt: TGTGCCAGCAGCTTGGGGTATTTGAGCTCTGGAAACACCATATATTTT
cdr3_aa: CASSLGYLSSGNTIYF

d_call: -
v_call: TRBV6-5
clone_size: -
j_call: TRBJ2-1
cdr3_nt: TGTGCCAGCAGTTACAACACCCCGGTGAGTGAGCAGTTCTTC
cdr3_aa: CASSYNTPVSEQFF

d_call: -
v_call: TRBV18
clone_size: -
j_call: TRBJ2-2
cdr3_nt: TGTGCCAGCTCACCAGGGATGGGAGACACCGGGGAGCTGTTTTTT
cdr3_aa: CASSPGMGDTGELFF

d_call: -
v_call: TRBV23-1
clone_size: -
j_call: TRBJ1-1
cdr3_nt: TGCGCCAGCATCCAACTGAACACTGAAGCTTTCTTT
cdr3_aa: CASIQLNTEAFF

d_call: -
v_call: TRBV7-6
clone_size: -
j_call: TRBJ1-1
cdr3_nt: TGTGCCAGCAGCTTAACGGATGAAAAGAACACTGAAGCTTTCTTT
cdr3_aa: CASSLTDEKNTEAFF

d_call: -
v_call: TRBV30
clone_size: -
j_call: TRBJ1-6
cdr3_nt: TGTGCCTGGAGTTTGGATCTAAATTCACCCCTCCACTTT
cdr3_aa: CAWSLDLNSPLHF

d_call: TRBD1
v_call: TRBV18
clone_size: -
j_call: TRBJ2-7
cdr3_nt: TGTGCCAGCTCACTTCCCCCGGGACAGGGGGGCGGCGAGCAGTACTTC
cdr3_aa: CASSLPPGQGGGEQYF

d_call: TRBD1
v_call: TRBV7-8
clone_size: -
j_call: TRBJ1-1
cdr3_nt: TGTGCCAGCAGCTTCGGGGACAGGGGTTTAACTGAAGCTTTCTTT
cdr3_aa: CASSFGDRGLTEAFF

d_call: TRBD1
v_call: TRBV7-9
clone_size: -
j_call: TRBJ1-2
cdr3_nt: TGTGCCAGCAGCTTGTGGCAGGGGGCCAGGGTCTATGGCTACACCTTC
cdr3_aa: CASSLWQGARVYGYTF

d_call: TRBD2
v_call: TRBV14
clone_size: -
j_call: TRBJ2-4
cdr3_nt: TGTGCCAGCAGCCCCACTAGCGGGGGGGCATTTCAGTACTTC
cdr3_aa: CASSPTSGGAFQYF

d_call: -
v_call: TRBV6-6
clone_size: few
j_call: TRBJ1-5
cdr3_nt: TGTGCCAGCAGTCCCGACGGGAATCAGCCCCAGCATTTT
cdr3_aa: CASSPDGNQPQHF

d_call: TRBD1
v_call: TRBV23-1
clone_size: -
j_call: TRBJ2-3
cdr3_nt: TGCGCCAGCAGTCTAAGGGGGCTATTATCAGATACGCAGTATTTT
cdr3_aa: CASSLRGLLSDTQYF

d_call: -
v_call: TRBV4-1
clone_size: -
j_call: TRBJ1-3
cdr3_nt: TGCGCCAGCAGCCAAGACTCGACGCGGAACTCTGGAAACACCATATATTTT
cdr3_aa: CASSQDSTRNSGNTIYF

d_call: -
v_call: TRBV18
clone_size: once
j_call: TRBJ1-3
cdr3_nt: TGTGCCAGCTCACCTCGCGACTCTGGAAACACCATATATTTT
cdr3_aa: CASSPRDSGNTIYF

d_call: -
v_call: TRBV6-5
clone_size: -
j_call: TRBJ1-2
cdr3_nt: TGTGCCAGCAGTTACGGCTATGGCTACACCTTC
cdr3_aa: CASSYGYGYTF

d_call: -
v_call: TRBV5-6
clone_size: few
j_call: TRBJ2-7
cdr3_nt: TGTGCCAGCAGCTTAGCCTTCTACGAGCAGTACTTC
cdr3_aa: CASSLAFYEQYF

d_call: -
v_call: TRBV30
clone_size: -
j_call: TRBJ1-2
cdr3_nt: TGTGCCTGGAGTCCCTCAGGGGCGGAAGGCTACACCTTC
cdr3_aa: CAWSPSGAEGYTF

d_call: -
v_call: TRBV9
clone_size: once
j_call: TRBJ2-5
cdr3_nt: TGTGCCAGCAGCGTAGGGGTCAAAGAGACCCAGTACTTC
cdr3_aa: CASSVGVKETQYF

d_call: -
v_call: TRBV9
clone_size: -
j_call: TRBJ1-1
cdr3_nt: TGTGCCAGCAGCGTAGCTACTGGACAGCTGAACACTGAAGCTTTCTTT
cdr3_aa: CASSVATGQLNTEAFF

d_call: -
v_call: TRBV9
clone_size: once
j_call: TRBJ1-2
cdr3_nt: TGTGCCAGCAGCCCACCCGCGGGGGTATTAGACGGCTACACCTTC
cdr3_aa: CASSPPAGVLDGYTF

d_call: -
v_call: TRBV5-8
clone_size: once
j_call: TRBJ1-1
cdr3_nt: TGTGCCAGCAGCTTGGTTCTGCCCGCTGCTTTCTTT
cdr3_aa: CASSLVLPAAFF

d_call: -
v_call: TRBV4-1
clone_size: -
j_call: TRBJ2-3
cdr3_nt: TGCGCCAGCAGCCAAGTTCCGGGGGGCATAACAGATACGCAGTATTTT
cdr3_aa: CASSQVPGGITDTQYF

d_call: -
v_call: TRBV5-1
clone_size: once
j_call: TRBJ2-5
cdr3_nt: TGCGCCAGCAGCTTGGTTCTCGGAGCGAACCAAGAGACCCAGTACTTC
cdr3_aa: CASSLVLGANQETQYF

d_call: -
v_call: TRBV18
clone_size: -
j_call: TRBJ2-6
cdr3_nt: TGTGCCAGCTCACCACTTACCCCCGCACAGCCTTACTCTGGGGCCAACGTCCTGACTTTC
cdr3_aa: CASSPLTPAQPYSGANVLTF

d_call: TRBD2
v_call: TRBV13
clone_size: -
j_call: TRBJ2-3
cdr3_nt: TGTGCCAGCAGTCTCCCTAGCGGGGACACAGATACGCAGTATTTT
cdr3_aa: CASSLPSGDTDTQYF

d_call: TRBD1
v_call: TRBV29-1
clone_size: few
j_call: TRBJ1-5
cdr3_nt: TGCAGCGTTGGACAGGGAGAGGCTCAGCCCCAGCATTTT
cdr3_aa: CSVGQGEAQPQHF

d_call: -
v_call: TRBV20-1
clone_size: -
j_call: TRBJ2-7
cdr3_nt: TGCAGTGCCTTAGACTACGAGCAGTACTTC
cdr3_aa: CSALDYEQYF

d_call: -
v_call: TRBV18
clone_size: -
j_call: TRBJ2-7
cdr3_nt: TGTGCCAGCTCACCATCGCAGGACTTTAACGACGAGCAGTACTTC
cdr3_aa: CASSPSQDFNDEQYF

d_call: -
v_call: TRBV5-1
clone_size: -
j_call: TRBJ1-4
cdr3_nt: TGCGCCAGCAGCTGGACAGCCTCAACTAATGAAAAACTGTTTTTT
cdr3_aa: CASSWTASTNEKLFF

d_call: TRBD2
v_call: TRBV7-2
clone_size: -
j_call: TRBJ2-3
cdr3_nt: TGTGCCAGCAGCTTAGGACTAGCGGATACGCAGTATTTT
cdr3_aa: CASSLGLADTQYF

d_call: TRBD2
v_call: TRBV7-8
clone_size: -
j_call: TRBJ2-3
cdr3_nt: TGTGCCAGCAGCTTTGGACTAGCGATAGATACGCAGTATTTT
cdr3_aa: CASSFGLAIDTQYF

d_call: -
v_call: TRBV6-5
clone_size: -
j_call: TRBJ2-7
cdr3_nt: TGTGCCAGCAGTTACTCGACCGGGACCTTCAACTACGAGCAGTACTTC
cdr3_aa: CASSYSTGTFNYEQYF

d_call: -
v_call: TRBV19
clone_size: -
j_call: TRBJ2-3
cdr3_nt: TGTGCCTCTACCAAAGGTAGCGCCTACACAGATACGCAGTATTTT
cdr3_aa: CASTKGSAYTDTQYF

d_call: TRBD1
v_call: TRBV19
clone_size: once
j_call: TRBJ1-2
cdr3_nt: TGTGCCAGCTCAGGGGGCAGTGGCTACACCTTC
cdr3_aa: CASSGGSGYTF

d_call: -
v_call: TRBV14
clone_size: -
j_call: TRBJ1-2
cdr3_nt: TGTGCCAGCAGCCAAGTAGGGCAGGGTGGCTACACCTTC
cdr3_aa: CASSQVGQGGYTF